This TCR beta chain was identified in a study of blood T cells in healthy people across ages. Primers used in a second PCR of roughly 7 to 11 cycles were a sample-barcoded 5' primer and a J-beta primer mix. Each CDR3 protein is one row after TCRdb ran MiXCR on the 5' RACE reads. The sample has about 630,000 distinct CDR3 sequences; roughly 20% are singletons. CDR1 DFQATT and CDR2 SNEGSKA come from the germline V gene (reference sequence). The CDR3 consists of 14 residues. Losses at the gene ends were 0 bases for V and 8 bases for J; bases not matched to a gene: 9. Specimen: blood. The chain uses TRBV20-1 and TRBJ1-2; 7 positions agree with TRBD1. The receptor comes from a man between 70 and 80 years old in good health. In nucleotides, the CDR3 is TGCAGTGCTAGAGACTTTGGAGGGGGCGCAGGCTACACCTTC. Translation gives CSARDFGGGAGYTF.